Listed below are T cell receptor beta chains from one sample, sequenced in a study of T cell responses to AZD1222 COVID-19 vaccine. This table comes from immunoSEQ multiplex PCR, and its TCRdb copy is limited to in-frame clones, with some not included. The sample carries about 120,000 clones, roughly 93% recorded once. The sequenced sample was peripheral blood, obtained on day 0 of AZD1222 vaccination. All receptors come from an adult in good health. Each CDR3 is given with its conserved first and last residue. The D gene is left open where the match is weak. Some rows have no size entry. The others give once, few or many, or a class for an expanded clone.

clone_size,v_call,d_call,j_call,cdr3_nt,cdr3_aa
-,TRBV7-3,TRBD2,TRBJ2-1,TGTGCCAGCAGCTTAAACCTAGCGGGAGACAATGAGCAGTTCTTC,CASSLNLAGDNEQFF
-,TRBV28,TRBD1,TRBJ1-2,TGTGCCAGACGAAAACAGGGGCCAAGGGACTATGGCTACACCTTC,CARRKQGPRDYGYTF
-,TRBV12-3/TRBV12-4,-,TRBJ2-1,TGTGCCAGCAGTACCGGGACTCCAGAGCAGTTCTTC,CASSTGTPEQFF
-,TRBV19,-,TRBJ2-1,TGTGCCAGTAGTAGCGGGGGCTGGGATGAGCAGTTCTTC,CASSSGGWDEQFF
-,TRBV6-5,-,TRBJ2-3,TGTGCCAGCAGTTACTCGAACTTCGCAGATACGCAGTATTTT,CASSYSNFADTQYF
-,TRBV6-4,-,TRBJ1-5,TGTGCCAGCAGTGATGAGAAAAGACAGGACAGCAATCAGCCCCAGCATTTT,CASSDEKRQDSNQPQHF
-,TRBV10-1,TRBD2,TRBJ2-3,TGCGCCAGCAGTGAGAGGGACTACCGCACAGATACGCAGTATTTT,CASSERDYRTDTQYF
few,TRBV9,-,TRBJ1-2,TGTGCCAGCAGCGTACAGGGGCGGGGGTATGGCTACACCTTC,CASSVQGRGYGYTF
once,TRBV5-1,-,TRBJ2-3,TGCGCCAGCAACCTTCTTCCGGGACTCCAGAGCACAGATACGCAGTATTTT,CASNLLPGLQSTDTQYF
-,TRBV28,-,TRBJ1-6,TGTGCCAGCAGTTTCCTTGACAGCTCCTATAATTCACCCCTCCACTTT,CASSFLDSSYNSPLHF
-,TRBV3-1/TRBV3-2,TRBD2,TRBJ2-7,TGTGCCAGCAGCCCGGGGGGTAGCTCCTACGAGCAGTACTTC,CASSPGGSSYEQYF
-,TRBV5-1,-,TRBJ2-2,TGCGCCAGCAGCTTGGAGATGGCAAACACCGGGGAGCTGTTTTTT,CASSLEMANTGELFF
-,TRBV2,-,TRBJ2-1,TGTGCCAGCAGTGAACACAGCTCCTACAATGAGCAGTTCTTC,CASSEHSSYNEQFF
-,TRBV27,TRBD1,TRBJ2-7,TGTGCCAGCAGGCTCAGTCCCGGGACAGGGAAATACGAGCAGTACTTC,CASRLSPGTGKYEQYF
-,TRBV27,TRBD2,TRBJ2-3,TGTGCCAGCAGGGCTAGCGGGCCCAGCACAGATACGCAGTATTTT,CASRASGPSTDTQYF
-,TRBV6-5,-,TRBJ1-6,TGTGCCAGCCAAGGGACGGACAATTCACCCCTCCACTTT,CASQGTDNSPLHF
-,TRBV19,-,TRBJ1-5,TGTGCCAGTAGTAGGACACCCTATAGCAATCAGCCCCAGCATTTT,CASSRTPYSNQPQHF
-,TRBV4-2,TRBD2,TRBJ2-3,TGTGCCAGCAGCCAGGGTGGGTCTAGCGGGAGTTATGCCACAGATACGCAGTATTTT,CASSQGGSSGSYATDTQYF
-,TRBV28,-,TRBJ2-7,TGTGCCAGCAGTTTAATGGGAGGTGGCCTCTACGAGCAGTACTTC,CASSLMGGGLYEQYF
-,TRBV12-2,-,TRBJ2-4,TGTGCAAGTCGCTTAGAAGGTGACATTCAGTACTTC,CASRLEGDIQYF
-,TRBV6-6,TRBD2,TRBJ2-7,TGTGCCAGCAGTTTCGTAGGCGGGAGTAGGAACGAGCAGTACTTC,CASSFVGGSRNEQYF
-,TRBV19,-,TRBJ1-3,TGTGCCAGTACCCCCAAGGGCGGCACATCGAGAAACACCATATATTTT,CASTPKGGTSRNTIYF
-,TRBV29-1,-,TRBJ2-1,TGCAGCGTTAATTACAATGAGCAGTTCTTC,CSVNYNEQFF
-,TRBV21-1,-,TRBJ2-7,TGTGCCAGCAGAAAGCGAGCGGTCTCCTACGAGCAGTACTTC,CASRKRAVSYEQYF
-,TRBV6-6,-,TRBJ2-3,TGTGCCAGCAGTTACCCCCAAGGACCTAGCACAGATACGCAGTATTTT,CASSYPQGPSTDTQYF
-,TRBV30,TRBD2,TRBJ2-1,TGTGCCTGGAGAACTAGCGGGAGTGGCTCCTACAATGAGCAGTTCTTC,CAWRTSGSGSYNEQFF
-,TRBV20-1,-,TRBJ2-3,TGCAGTGCTAGGGAGCTAAATACGCAGTATTTT,CSARELNTQYF
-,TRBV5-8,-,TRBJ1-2,TGTGCCAGCAGCTTGTTCAGGGGAGCTAACTATGGCTACACCTTC,CASSLFRGANYGYTF
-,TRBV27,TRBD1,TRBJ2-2,TGTGCCAGCAGTCCCGGACAGGTCGAAGGCACCGGGGAGCTGTTTTTT,CASSPGQVEGTGELFF
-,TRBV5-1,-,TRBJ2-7,TGCGCCAGCAGCCTCCGGACGGAAAACTACGAGCAGTACTTC,CASSLRTENYEQYF
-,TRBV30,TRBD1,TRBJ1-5,TGTGCCTGGAGTGTACTGGGACAGGTCATTCAGCCCCAGCATTTT,CAWSVLGQVIQPQHF
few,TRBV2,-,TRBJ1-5,TGTGCCAGCGGGGGGGTGGCTAATCAGCCCCAGCATTTT,CASGGVANQPQHF
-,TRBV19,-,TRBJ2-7,TGTGCCAGTAGTGGCGGTTCTTTTACTGTCGAGCAGTACTTC,CASSGGSFTVEQYF
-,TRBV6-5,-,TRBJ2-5,TGTGCCAGCAGGGAGGGGCCAAGGGAGACCCAGTACTTC,CASREGPRETQYF
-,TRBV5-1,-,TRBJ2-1,TGCGCCAGCGGCGTAGGGGGGATATACAATGAGCAGTTCTTC,CASGVGGIYNEQFF
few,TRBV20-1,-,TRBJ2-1,TGCAGTGCAAGTGGGCTAGTGGGCCGCACTGAGCAGTTCTTC,CSASGLVGRTEQFF
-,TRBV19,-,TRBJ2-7,TGTGCCAGTAGAAGGGGGTACGAGCAGTACTTC,CASRRGYEQYF
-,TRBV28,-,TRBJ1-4,TGTGCCAGCAGTTTTACTCGGGGCCGAGATGAAAAACTGTTTTTT,CASSFTRGRDEKLFF
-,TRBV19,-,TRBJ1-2,TGTGCCAGTAGGGACATCACGGGACGGGATAACTATGGCTACACCTTC,CASRDITGRDNYGYTF
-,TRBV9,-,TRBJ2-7,TGTGCCAGCAGCCCTGACACCGGCTACGAGCAGTACTTC,CASSPDTGYEQYF
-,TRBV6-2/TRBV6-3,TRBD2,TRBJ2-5,TGTGCCAGCAGTACCCCGGGACTAGCGGGAGGATGGACCCAGTACTTC,CASSTPGLAGGWTQYF
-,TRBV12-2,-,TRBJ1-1,TGTGCAAGTCGCTTACGGGGTATTTTGAACACTGAAGCTTTCTTT,CASRLRGILNTEAFF
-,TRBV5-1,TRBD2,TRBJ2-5,TGCGCCAGCAGCTTTAGCCTAGCGGGAGTTGTTAGGGTAGAGACCCAGTACTTC,CASSFSLAGVVRVETQYF
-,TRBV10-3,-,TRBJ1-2,TGTGCCATCAGTGAGTTTACAGACTATGGCTACACCTTC,CAISEFTDYGYTF
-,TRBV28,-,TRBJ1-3,TGTGCCAGCCGAACAAGCTCTGGAAACACCATATATTTT,CASRTSSGNTIYF
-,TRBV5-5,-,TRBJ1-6,TGTGCCAGCGGCTCCCAGGGGTATAATTCACCCCTCCACTTT,CASGSQGYNSPLHF
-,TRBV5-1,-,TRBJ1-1,TGCGCCAGCAGATCGGACAAGCTTGAAGCTTTCTTT,CASRSDKLEAFF
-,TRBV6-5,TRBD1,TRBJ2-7,TGTGCCAGCAGCGACGGACAGGGGGCATCCTACGAGCAGTACTTC,CASSDGQGASYEQYF
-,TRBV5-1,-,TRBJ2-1,TGCGCCAGCGGATCAGGGGGGGACAATGAGCAGTTCTTC,CASGSGGDNEQFF
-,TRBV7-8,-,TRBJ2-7,TGTGCCAGCAGCTTATTTACCGAGAGCTCCTACGAGCAGTACTTC,CASSLFTESSYEQYF
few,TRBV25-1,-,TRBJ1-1,TGTGCCAGCAGTGAATCTGCAACAGGACTGAACACTGAAGCTTTCTTT,CASSESATGLNTEAFF
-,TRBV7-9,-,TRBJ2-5,TGTGCCAGCAGCTTATATGTCAGAACCCAAGAGACCCAGTACTTC,CASSLYVRTQETQYF
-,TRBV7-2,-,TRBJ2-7,TGTGCCAGCAGCTTAGGGGTTAGCGCCCACTACGAGCAGTACTTC,CASSLGVSAHYEQYF
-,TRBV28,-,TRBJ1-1,TGTGCCAGCAGTTTGTCAGGGGCTGGCACTGAAGCTTTCTTT,CASSLSGAGTEAFF
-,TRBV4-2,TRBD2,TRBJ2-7,TGTGCCAGCAGTTTCGGACTAGCCTACGAGCAGTACTTC,CASSFGLAYEQYF
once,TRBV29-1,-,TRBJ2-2,TGCAGCGTTGTTACACACTTGAACACCGGGGAGCTGTTTTTT,CSVVTHLNTGELFF
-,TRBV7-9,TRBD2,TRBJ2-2,TGTGCCAGCAGCTCCCGACTAGCGGGAGGAGTTACGGGCGGGGAGCTGTTTTTT,CASSSRLAGGVTGGELFF
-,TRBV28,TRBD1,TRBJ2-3,TGTGCCAGCACGTATCCGGCAGGGGGTACGCAGTATTTT,CASTYPAGGTQYF
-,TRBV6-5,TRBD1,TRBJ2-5,TGTGCCAGCCTTACAGGGGGCCAAGAGACCCAGTACTTC,CASLTGGQETQYF